The next 19 T cell receptor beta chains were all read from a single sample in a study of molecular identifiers for immune sequencing clone quantification. TCRdb processed the PCR reads anew with MiXCR; each CDR3 protein has one entry. This sample yields 400,000 to 600,000 distinct CDR3 sequences, of which about a fifth are seen a single time; 0.65% to 0.95% belongs to the top ten. Sequences were obtained from naive CD8+ T cells from blood, with Jurkat cell RNA spiked in. Subset meaning: FACS-sorted CD8+CD4-CCR7+CD45RA+ naive T cells. The receptors derive from a human donor in good health. Some libraries in this study had Jurkat cell RNA spiked in.

In regard to this clonotype: One base away lies a much larger clone, so this may be a sequencing read error. The chain couples TRBV7-6 to TRBJ2-7; 8 bases are a match to TRBD1. The junction had 8 bases not matched to a gene; V was cut back by 4 bases and J by 3 bases. The CDR3 is made up of 15 amino acids. Germline V lookup: CDR1 SGHVS, CDR2 FNYEAQ. CDR3 protein: CASSWEQGEVYEQYF. The CDR3 bases are TGTGCCAGCAGCTGGGAACAGGGGGAAGTCTACGAGCAGTACTTC.

This clonotype was counted a few times. CDR3 sequence (DNA): TGTGCCAGCAGCTTATTTGCCGGGACCCACAACACAGATACGCAGTATTTT. Its protein product is CASSLFAGTHNTDTQYF. This chain links TRBV5-8 with TRBJ2-3, with D perhaps given as TRBD1 or TRBD2 (5 bases each). CDR1 is SGHTS, CDR2 YDEGEE, per germline. The CDR3 covers 17 residues. Trimming pared 2 bases from V and 2 bases from J, leaving 18 bases between.

This clonotype has ten or more counts. This sequence joins TRBV11-2 and TRBJ2-5; the match to TRBD2 covers 9 bases. J gave up 1 base and V 1 base, and 4 bases lay outside the gene matches. CDR1 is SGHAT and CDR2 is FQNNGV in the germline V gene. The CDR3 contains 16 residues. The CDR3 reads CASSLGSGSLQETQYF. CDR3 bases: TGTGCCAGCAGCTTAGGTAGCGGGAGTCTCCAAGAGACCCAGTACTTC.

This clonotype was counted only a few times. This rearrangement joins TRBV2 to TRBJ2-5, with D possibly being TRBD2 (6 bases). CDR3 length equals 14 residues. V was pared by 6 bases and J by 5 bases, with 16 bases between. Germline CDR1 reads SNHLY; CDR2 reads FYNNEI. The CDR3: CASSADGAGETQYF. CDR3 nucleotides: TGTGCCAGCAGCGCTGACGGGGCGGGGGAGACCCAGTACTTC.

Note on this clonotype: A much larger clone lies a single base off, so this may be a read error. The V gene is TRBV28, the J gene TRBJ2-7, with unresolved D. This CDR3 contains 12 residues. Per the germline V gene, CDR1 is MDHEN and CDR2 is SYDVKM. CDR3 DNA: TGTGCCGGCAGTTTCCGGACCTACGAGCAGTACTTC. Encoded protein: CAGSFRTYEQYF.

Turning to this clonotype: A much larger clone differs from this one at a single base, so this may be a read error. The chain joins TRBV5-1 to TRBJ2-5; 9 bases map to TRBD2. Germline CDR1 is SGHRS and CDR2 is YFSETQ. Trimming removed 4 bases from V and 14 bases from J; junction bases left unmatched: 15. This CDR3 has 14 residues. Written as DNA, the CDR3 is TGCGCCAGCAGCCGGGGGACTAGCAGGGAATACGAATACTTC. Translating gives CASSRGTSREYEYF. Using reference TRBV5-1 and TRBJ2-5 for the parts outside the CDR3, the full variable domain is KAGVTQTPRYLIKTRGQQVTLSCSPISGHRSVSWYQQTPGQGLQFLFEYFSETQRNKGNFPGRFSGRQFSNSRSEMNVSTLELGDSALYLCASSRGTSREYEYFGPGTRLLVL.

This clonotype was observed many times. The chain is built from TRBV27 and TRBJ2-3, with a tentative D call TRBD2 (5 bases). V was shortened by 1 base and J by 5 bases, with 7 bases between the two germline ends. In germline, CDR1 is MNHEY, CDR2 SMNVEV (reference sequence). The CDR3 has 13 residues. CDR3 loop: CASSLWEQDTQYF. CDR3 DNA sequence: TGTGCCAGCAGTTTATGGGAGCAAGATACGCAGTATTTT.

Worth noting for this clonotype: A much more abundant neighbour one base away suggests this may be a read error. The chain carries TRBV29-1 and TRBJ2-1; 7 bases match TRBD1. Germline CDR1 and CDR2: SQVTM and ANQGSEA. The CDR3 length is 13 residues. The CDR3 sequence is CSVVTGDYNEQSF. CDR3 coding DNA: TGCAGCGTTGTAACAGGGGATTACAATGAGCAGTCCTTC.

Of note for this clonotype: A much larger clone differs from this one at a single base, so this may be a read error. The gene calls are TRBV3-1 and TRBJ1-1; D is uncertain. CDR1 and CDR2 (germline): LGHDT, YNNKEL (reference sequence). The CDR3 length is 14 residues. CDR3 sequence reads: CASSRLEGSTETFF. The CDR3 DNA reads TGTGCCAGCAGCCGACTGGAGGGTTCCACTGAAACTTTCTTT.

The chain joins TRBV12-3 or TRBV12-4 to TRBJ2-5; 7 nucleotides line up with TRBD1. Germline trimming cut 5 bases from V and 5 bases from J; bases unmatched to any gene: 8. The CDR3 spans 14 residues. DNA of the CDR3: TGTGCCAGCAGTCAGACAGGGTCCCGGGAGACCCAGTACTTC. Encoded protein: CASSQTGSRETQYF.

The sample holds a few counts of this clonotype. The chain uses TRBV27 and TRBJ2-7; the match to TRBD2 covers 11 bases. After removal of 0 bases from V and 7 bases from J, the junction contained 5 bases not matched to a gene. The germline CDR1 and CDR2 sequences are MNHEY and SMNVEV (reference sequence). The CDR3 covers 15 residues. The CDR3 nucleotides read TGTGCCAGCAGTTTATCGACTAGCGGGATGGGGGAGCAGTACTTC. Its protein is CASSLSTSGMGEQYF.

About this clonotype itself: A read error may be the cause here, since a much bigger clone is one base away. The genes are TRBV7-9 and TRBJ1-1; a possible D gene is TRBD1 (6 bases). The CDR3 spans 14 residues. CDR1 is SEHNR and CDR2 is FQNEAQ in the germline V gene (reference sequence). For the CDR3, the DNA is TGTGCCAGCGGCTTCCCGACAGGGAACACTGAAGCTTTCTTT. Amino acids: CASGFPTGNTEAFF.

The J gene is TRBJ1-1, the V gene TRBV10-2; no definite D call. V was pared by 3 bases and J by 6 bases, with 5 bases between. Per germline, CDR1 WSHSY and CDR2 SAAADI. The CDR3 covers 11 residues. The CDR3 coding sequence is TGCGCCAGCAGTGATGGGGCTGAAGCTTTCTTT. It translates to CASSDGAEAFF.

This clonotype was seen at least ten times. The chain links TRBV27 to TRBJ2-7; D ambiguous. Trimming removed 5 bases at V and 5 bases at J, with 7 bases between. CDR3 length equals 11 residues. Germline assignment: CDR1 MNHEY and CDR2 SMNVEV (reference sequence). The CDR3 region has the DNA TGTGCCAGCAGTACAGCCCACGAGCAGTACTTC. Its protein is CASSTAHEQYF.

The rearrangement links TRBV13 to TRBJ1-1, with a possible D match to TRBD1 (5 bases). The germline V gene encodes CDR1 PRHDT and CDR2 FYEKMQ (reference sequence). The CDR3 runs to 14 residues. Trimming left V 3 bases short and J 3 bases short, with 11 bases between. The CDR3 nucleotides are TGTGCCAGCAGCTTTGGGGCCCCGGACACTGAAGCTTTCTTT. As protein: CASSFGAPDTEAFF.

This clonotype was found a few times. The J gene is TRBJ2-3, the V gene TRBV4-1; D may be TRBD2 (5 bases). V shed 0 bases and J shed 0 bases, with 7 bases lying between them. Germline V gene data show CDR1 as MGHRA and CDR2 as YSYEKL. The CDR3 is 15 residues long. The CDR3 reads CASSQEGSSTDTQYF. The CDR3 coding sequence is TGCGCCAGCAGCCAAGAAGGGAGTAGCACAGATACGCAGTATTTT.

This clonotype came up a few times. The gene calls are TRBV29-1 and TRBJ2-2, with D possibly being TRBD2 (6 bases). Germline V gives CDR1 SQVTM, CDR2 ANQGSEA. V gave up 8 bases and J gave up 4 bases, with 11 bases separating them. This CDR3 contains 12 residues. In DNA, the CDR3 is TGCAGCACCCCCGGGAGCACCGGGGAGCTGTTTTTT. As protein: CSTPGSTGELFF.

This clonotype was found once. This clone may be a read error of a much larger clone one base away. The chain recombines TRBV27 with TRBJ1-1, with TRBD1 as a possible D gene (5 bases). The CDR3 has 14 amino acids. CDR1 is MNHEY and CDR2 is SMNVEV in the germline V gene (reference sequence). CDR3 residues: CGSSLGGVGTEAFF. DNA of the CDR3: TGTGGCAGCAGTTTGGGAGGGGTAGGCACTGAAGCTTTCTTT.

This clonotype occurred many times. This chain uses TRBV5-1 with TRBJ2-5; 11 nucleotides agree with TRBD2. V shed 3 bases and J 5 bases; nucleotides not matched to a gene: 12. Germline V lookup: CDR1 SGHRS, CDR2 YFSETQ. The CDR3 extends over 17 amino acids. The CDR3 protein is CASSSEASGGIGETQYF. CDR3 DNA sequence: TGCGCCAGCAGCTCGGAAGCTAGCGGGGGGATCGGTGAGACCCAGTACTTC.